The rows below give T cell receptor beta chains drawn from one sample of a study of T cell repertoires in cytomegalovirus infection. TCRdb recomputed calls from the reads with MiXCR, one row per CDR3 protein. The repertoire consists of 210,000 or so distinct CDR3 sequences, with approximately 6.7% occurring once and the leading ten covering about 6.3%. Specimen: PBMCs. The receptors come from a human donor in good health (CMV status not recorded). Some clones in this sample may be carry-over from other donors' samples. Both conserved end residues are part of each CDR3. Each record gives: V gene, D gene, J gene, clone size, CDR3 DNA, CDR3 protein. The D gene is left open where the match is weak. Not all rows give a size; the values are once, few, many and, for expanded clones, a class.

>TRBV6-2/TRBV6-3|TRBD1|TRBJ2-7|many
TGTGCCAGCAGAACCTCCGGACAGGGGTACGAGCAGTACTTC
CASRTSGQGYEQYF
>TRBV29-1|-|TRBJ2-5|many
TGCAGCGTCCTGGGCCGGAGGAGGGAGACCCAGTACTTC
CSVLGRRRETQYF
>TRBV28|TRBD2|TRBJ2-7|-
TGTGCCACGGGGGTAGCGGGGGGTCCCGGGCAGTACTTC
CATGVAGGPGQYF
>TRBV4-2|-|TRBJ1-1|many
TGTGCCAGCAGCCAAGGACCGTTGAACACTGAAGCTTTCTTT
CASSQGPLNTEAFF
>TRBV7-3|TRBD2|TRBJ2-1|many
TGTGCCAGCAGCACTAGCGGGGGCGGCCGGGAGCAGTTCTTC
CASSTSGGGREQFF
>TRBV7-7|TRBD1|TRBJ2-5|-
TGTGCTAGCAGCGGATACAGGGGAGAGACCCAGTACTTC
CASSGYRGETQYF
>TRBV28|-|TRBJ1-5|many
TGTGCCAGCATAGCAGAAACTCGTACTCAGCCCCAGCATTTT
CASIAETRTQPQHF
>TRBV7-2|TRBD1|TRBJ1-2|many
TGTGCCAGCAGCTTAAACGGACAGGGATACTATGGCTACACCTTC
CASSLNGQGYYGYTF
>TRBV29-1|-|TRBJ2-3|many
TGCAGCGTTGAGGGGGGGCTGCGCACAGATACGCAGTATTTT
CSVEGGLRTDTQYF
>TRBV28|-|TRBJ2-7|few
TGTGCCAGCAGTTTTATTCGGCAACTCGGCTCGGGAGAGCAGTACTTC
CASSFIRQLGSGEQYF
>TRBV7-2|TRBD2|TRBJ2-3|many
TGTGCCAGCGGAGTAGCGGGGGGGGTCACAGATACGCAGTATTTT
CASGVAGGVTDTQYF
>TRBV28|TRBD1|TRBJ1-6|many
TGTGCCAGCACTAAGACAGGGGGCTCTAATTCACCCCTCCACTTT
CASTKTGGSNSPLHF
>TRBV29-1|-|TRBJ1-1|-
TGCAGCGTGCGACCGGGGTACACTGAAGCTTTCTTT
CSVRPGYTEAFF
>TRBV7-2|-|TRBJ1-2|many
TGTGCCAGCAGCTTGGGGACCGACGCCTATGGCTACACCTTC
CASSLGTDAYGYTF
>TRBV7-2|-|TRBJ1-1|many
TGTGCCAGCAGCTTTAGGCAGGGAGCCACTGAAGCTTTCTTT
CASSFRQGATEAFF
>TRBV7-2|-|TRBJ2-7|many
TGTGCCAGCAGCTTAGCAAACGAGCAGTACTTC
CASSLANEQYF
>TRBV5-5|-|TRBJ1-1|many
TGTGCCAGCACCTTTAGGCAAATGAACACTGAAGCTTTCTTT
CASTFRQMNTEAFF
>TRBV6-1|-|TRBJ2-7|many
TGTGCCAGCAGTGCGGCAGGCCAAGGCTACGAGCAGTACTTC
CASSAAGQGYEQYF
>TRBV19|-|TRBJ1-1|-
TGTGCCAGTAGTTCCCAGACCGGGGCCTTGAACACTGAAGCTTTCTTT
CASSSQTGALNTEAFF
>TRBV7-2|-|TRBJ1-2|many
TGTGCCAGCAGCCGATTATTAGACCCGCTGGGCTACACCTTC
CASSRLLDPLGYTF
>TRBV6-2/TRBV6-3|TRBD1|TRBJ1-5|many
TGTGCCAGCAGCTCGGACAGGGGATACCAGCCCCAGCATTTT
CASSSDRGYQPQHF
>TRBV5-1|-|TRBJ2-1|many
TGCGCCAGCAGCTTAGCCGAGTCGTACAATGAGCAGTTCTTC
CASSLAESYNEQFF
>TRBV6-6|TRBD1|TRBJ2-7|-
TGTGCCAGCAGTTACCCCAAGGGACAGGGGGATTACGAGCAGTACTTC
CASSYPKGQGDYEQYF
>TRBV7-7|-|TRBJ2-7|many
TGTGCTAGCAGCTTAGTTTCCTGGGGAGAGCAGTACTTC
CASSLVSWGEQYF
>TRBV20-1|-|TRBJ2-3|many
TGCAGTGCTAGACTTCCCGGCCACACAGATACGCAGTATTTT
CSARLPGHTDTQYF
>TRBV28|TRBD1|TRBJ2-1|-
TGTGCCAGCAGTTTACGGAGACAGGGGGCCCCCCGCTTCTTC
CASSLRRQGAPRFF
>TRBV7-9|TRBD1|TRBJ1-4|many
TGTGCCAGCAGCCTGGGACAGGGAGAAAAACTGTTTTTT
CASSLGQGEKLFF
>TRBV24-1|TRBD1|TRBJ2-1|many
TGTGCCACCAGTGACCCCGGGACAGCGAACAATGAGCAGTTCTTC
CATSDPGTANNEQFF
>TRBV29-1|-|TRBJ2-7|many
TGCAGCGCGGGACACCCCTACGAGCAGTACTTC
CSAGHPYEQYF
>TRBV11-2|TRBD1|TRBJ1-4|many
TGTGCCAGCAGCTTCAGATCGTCACAGGGGGAAAAACTGTTTTTT
CASSFRSSQGEKLFF
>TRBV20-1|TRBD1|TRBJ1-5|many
TGCAGTGCTACCGAGACAGGGGTTGATCAGCCCCAGCATTTT
CSATETGVDQPQHF
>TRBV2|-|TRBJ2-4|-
TGTGCCAGCATGGGGGGCGCCCGAAACATTCAGTACTTC
CASMGGARNIQYF
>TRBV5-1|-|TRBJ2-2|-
TGCGCCAGCAGCTTGGGAGCGGACACCGGGGAGCTGTTTTTT
CASSLGADTGELFF
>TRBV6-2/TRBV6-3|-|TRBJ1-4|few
TGTGCCAGCAGTTACGAGGGACGGATGAATGAAAAACTGTTTTTT
CASSYEGRMNEKLFF
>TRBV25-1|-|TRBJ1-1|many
TGTGCCAGCAGTGTTGGGGGGCTGACTGAAGCTTTCTTT
CASSVGGLTEAFF
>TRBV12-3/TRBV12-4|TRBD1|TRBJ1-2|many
TGTGCCAGCAGTAATCCCGGGACAGGGGAGTATGGCTACACCTTC
CASSNPGTGEYGYTF
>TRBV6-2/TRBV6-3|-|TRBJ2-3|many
TGTGCCAGCAGAGACCCCACAGATACGCAGTATTTT
CASRDPTDTQYF
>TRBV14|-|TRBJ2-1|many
TGTGCCAGCAGCCAAGTAAGGAATGAGCAGTTCTTC
CASSQVRNEQFF
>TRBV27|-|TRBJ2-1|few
TGTGCCAGCAGTTTACCCCAACCGGGGCAGTTCTTC
CASSLPQPGQFF
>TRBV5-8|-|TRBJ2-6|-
TGTGCCAGCAGCTGGGGAGGTTCGGGGGGCGCTGGGGCCAACGTCCTGACTTTC
CASSWGGSGGAGANVLTF
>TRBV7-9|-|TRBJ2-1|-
TGTGCCAGCAGACCGGAGGGACCCCGGTTTAGTGAGCAGTTCTTC
CASRPEGPRFSEQFF
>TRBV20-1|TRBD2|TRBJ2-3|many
TGCAGTGCTGGACTTAGACTAGCGGGGGCTGGGGATACGCAGTATTTT
CSAGLRLAGAGDTQYF
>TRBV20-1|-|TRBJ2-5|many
TGCAGTGCTCAGTGGACAGAGAAAGAGACCCAGTACTTC
CSAQWTEKETQYF
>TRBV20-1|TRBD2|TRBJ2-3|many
TGCAGTGCCCGGAGAGGACTAGTTGAAGCAGATACGCAGTATTTT
CSARRGLVEADTQYF
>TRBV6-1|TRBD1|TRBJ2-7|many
TGTGCCAGCAGGGGGGTCAGGGGGCTCGGGGAGCAGTACTTC
CASRGVRGLGEQYF
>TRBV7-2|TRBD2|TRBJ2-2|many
TGTGCCAGCAGCCGATCCGGGACTACCAACACCGGGGAGCTGTTTTTT
CASSRSGTTNTGELFF
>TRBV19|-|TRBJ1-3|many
TGTGCCAGTAGTACCTTATCAGCTGGAAACACCATATATTTT
CASSTLSAGNTIYF
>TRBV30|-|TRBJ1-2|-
TGTGCCTGGAGTTGGGGAAGGGTAGCCAACTATGGCTACACCTTC
CAWSWGRVANYGYTF
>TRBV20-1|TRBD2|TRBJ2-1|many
TGCAGTGCTAGAGGACATAAGGCGGCGGCTAGCGGGGGAACTGAGCAGTTCTTC
CSARGHKAAASGGTEQFF
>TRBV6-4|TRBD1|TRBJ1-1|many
TGTGCCAGCAGTGACTCAGACACAGGGGGCCGTGAAGCTTTCTTT
CASSDSDTGGREAFF
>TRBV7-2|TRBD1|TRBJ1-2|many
TGTGCCAGCAGCTTTCGACAGGGGGGTTATGGCTACACCTTC
CASSFRQGGYGYTF
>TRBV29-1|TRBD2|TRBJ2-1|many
TGCAGCTTGGAGCGGGGGGGTTACAATGAGCAGTTCTTC
CSLERGGYNEQFF
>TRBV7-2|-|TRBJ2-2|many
TGTGCCAGCAGCTCTCGACCCAGCACCGGGGAGCTGTTTTTT
CASSSRPSTGELFF
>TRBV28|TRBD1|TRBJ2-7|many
TGTGCCAGCAGTAAAAGGGGGCGCGAGTACGAGCAGTACTTC
CASSKRGREYEQYF
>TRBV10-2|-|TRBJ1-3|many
TGCGCCAGCAGTGAAGGGAGTTCTGGAAACACCATATATTTT
CASSEGSSGNTIYF
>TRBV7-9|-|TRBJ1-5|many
TGTGCCAGCAGCGGAGAATCGGGCGGGAGCAATCAGCCCCAGCATTTT
CASSGESGGSNQPQHF
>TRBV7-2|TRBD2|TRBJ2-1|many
TGTGCCAGCAGCCGGACTAGCGGGGGGTACAATGAGCAGTTCTTC
CASSRTSGGYNEQFF